This is a list of T cell receptor beta chains from one sample in a study of blood T cell repertoires in COVID-19. TCRdb keeps only in-frame clones here, not all; method: immunoSEQ multiplex PCR. Seen here are 150,000 to 200,000 clones, approximately 84% observed once, and the top ten hold 2.5% to 3%. The material sequenced was peripheral blood. The receptor set was obtained from a woman aged 80 or older with COVID-19, enrolled during active disease. Each CDR3 is given with its conserved first and last residue. D genes are given only for firm matches. The size of a clone is reported for some rows only, either as once, few or many, or as a class for expanded clones.

>TRBV11-2|TRBD1|.|TRBJ1-4
TGTGCCAGCAGCTACGCTCGGACAGGTCAAAATGAAAAACTGTTTTTT
CASSYARTGQNEKLFF
>TRBV3-1/TRBV3-2|TRBD1|.|TRBJ2-5
TGTGCCAGCAGCCAAGACTGGCAGGGGGCGGCGGAGACCCAGTACTTC
CASSQDWQGAAETQYF
>TRBV2|.|.|TRBJ2-2
TGTGCCAGCATGCGGGGCAGCATGAACACCGGGGAGCTGTTTTTT
CASMRGSMNTGELFF
>TRBV10-3|.|.|TRBJ1-1
TGTGCCATTTCCTTGGGGGCGAACACTGAAGCTTTCTTT
CAISLGANTEAFF
>TRBV28|TRBD1|.|TRBJ1-1
TGTGCCAGCAGTTTGACAGGGATAGAAAACACTGAAGCTTTCTTT
CASSLTGIENTEAFF
>TRBV7-8|.|.|TRBJ1-5
TGTGCCAGCAGCTTCTCAGGGTTGGAGCAGCCCCAGCATTTT
CASSFSGLEQPQHF
>TRBV2|.|.|TRBJ1-6
TGTGCCAGCACTCAACAGGGTTTGGGTAATTCACCCCTCCACTTT
CASTQQGLGNSPLHF
>TRBV6-1|TRBD2|.|TRBJ2-3
TGTGCCAGCAGTGAAGTGCTGAGGCGGGGGGGATTCACAGATACGCAGTATTTT
CASSEVLRRGGFTDTQYF
>TRBV5-1|.|.|TRBJ1-3
TGCGCCAGCAGCTTGACAATAAGGAGCTCTGGAAACACCATATATTTT
CASSLTIRSSGNTIYF
>TRBV3-1/TRBV3-2|TRBD2|.|TRBJ2-2
TGTGCCAGCAGCCAAGCGTCGGGGGGGCCTGGCGGGGAGCTGTTTTTT
CASSQASGGPGGELFF
>TRBV7-9|.|many|TRBJ1-1
TGTGCCAGCAGCTTAAGGACACTTGAAGCTTTCTTT
CASSLRTLEAFF
>TRBV28|TRBD1|.|TRBJ2-5
TGTGCCAGCAGTTTGGTGTACAGGGGGACCCAGTACTTC
CASSLVYRGTQYF
>TRBV10-1|.|.|TRBJ1-2
TGCGCCAGCAGTGAGTCCCGGGAATATGGCTACACCTTC
CASSESREYGYTF
>TRBV6-5|.|.|TRBJ1-2
TGTGCCAGGGACGGTCTCAGGGGAGAATATGGCTACACCTTC
CARDGLRGEYGYTF
>TRBV5-8|TRBD2|.|TRBJ2-1
TGTGCCAGCAGCTTGGGGACTAGCGCCAGGGATGAGCAGTTCTTC
CASSLGTSARDEQFF
>TRBV7-3|.|.|TRBJ2-7
TGTGCCAGCAGCTTAACATGGGGAGCCGGCTACGAGCAGTACTTC
CASSLTWGAGYEQYF
>TRBV12-5|.|.|TRBJ1-2
TGTGCTAGTGGTTTGCGACTATGGAGTGCTCCACTTCCTGCTAACTATGGCTACACCTTC
CASGLRLWSAPLPANYGYTF
>TRBV5-1|TRBD2|.|TRBJ2-1
TGCGCCAGCAGCTTTTTAGCGGGAGTCTTGAAAGCTTACAATGAGCAGTTCTTC
CASSFLAGVLKAYNEQFF
>TRBV10-3|.|once|TRBJ2-1
TGTGCCATCAGCCACGGGCCAGGGAGGAATGAGCAGTTCTTC
CAISHGPGRNEQFF
>TRBV27|TRBD2|.|TRBJ2-7
TGTGCCAGCAGTCCCCGGACTAGCGGGAGGAGCGTTTCCTACGAGCAGTACTTC
CASSPRTSGRSVSYEQYF
>TRBV28|.|.|TRBJ1-6
TGTGCCAGCAGTTTACTGACTTCAAATTCACCCCTCCACTTT
CASSLLTSNSPLHF
>TRBV3-1/TRBV3-2|.|.|TRBJ2-6
TGTGCCAGCAGCCAACAGGGGGCCAACGTCCTGACTTTC
CASSQQGANVLTF
>TRBV10-3|.|.|TRBJ2-3
TGTGCCATCGGACGGGGTTGGGCAGATACGCAGTATTTT
CAIGRGWADTQYF
>TRBV27|TRBD2|.|TRBJ2-2
TGTGCCAGCTCTAGCGGGACCCCCCCCGGGGAGCTGTTTTTT
CASSSGTPPGELFF
>TRBV7-9|.|.|TRBJ2-7
TGTGCCAGCAGCTTAAGCGCCAGAAGCTACGAGCAGTACTTC
CASSLSARSYEQYF
>TRBV4-2|.|.|TRBJ2-5
TGTGCCAGCAGCCAAGATCATGCAGGGGCCCAAGAGACCCAGTACTTC
CASSQDHAGAQETQYF
>TRBV6-5|TRBD1|.|TRBJ1-1
TGTGCCAGCAGTTACATTCCAGGGGGAGGCACTGAAGCTTTCTTT
CASSYIPGGGTEAFF
>TRBV3-1/TRBV3-2|.|few|TRBJ1-5
TGTGCCAGCAGCCAAGATCCGATGACAGGCCAGCATTTT
CASSQDPMTGQHF
>TRBV27|TRBD2|.|TRBJ2-3
TGTGCCAGCACCCCGACTAGCGGGAGTCCCGATACGCAGTATTTT
CASTPTSGSPDTQYF
>TRBV6-6|.|.|TRBJ1-2
TGTGCCAGCAGAGGGGTAGGGGATGGGGACTATGGCTACACCTTC
CASRGVGDGDYGYTF
>TRBV6-2/TRBV6-3|TRBD1|.|TRBJ1-1
TGTGCCAGCAGTGGGACAGGCGGTTTCTCTGAAGCTTTCTTT
CASSGTGGFSEAFF
>TRBV4-2|.|.|TRBJ1-2
TGTGCCAGCAGCCAAGTGGGCGCATATGGCTACACCTTC
CASSQVGAYGYTF
>TRBV3-1/TRBV3-2|.|once|TRBJ1-3
TGTGCCAGCACCTCTCTCGGAAACACCATATATTTT
CASTSLGNTIYF
>TRBV18|.|.|TRBJ1-4
TGTGCCAGCTCCCGAGACAGGACCGGGAATGAAAAACTGTTTTTT
CASSRDRTGNEKLFF
>TRBV5-8|TRBD1|.|TRBJ2-7
TGTGCCAGCAGCTTGGAACAGGGGTTTTACGAGCAGTACTTC
CASSLEQGFYEQYF
>TRBV29-1|TRBD1|.|TRBJ1-2
TGCAGCGTTGAAGGACCGGGACAGTCACGGCGGGGGGGTGGCTACACCTTC
CSVEGPGQSRRGGGYTF
>TRBV28|TRBD1|.|TRBJ1-2
TGTGCCAGCAGTTCCGGGACAGGGGCTGGCTACACCTTC
CASSSGTGAGYTF